This T cell receptor (beta chain) derives from a study of neurological immune-mediated disorders. This CDR3 contains 15 residues. Germline-derived CDR1 and CDR2 are MNHNS and SASEGT. V was pared by 6 bases and J by 1 base, with 5 bases of the junction left unmatched. The cDNA was synthesized by 5'RACE incorporating 10-nucleotide random UMIs. TCRdb ran MiXCR on the 5' RACE reads and lists one entry per CDR3 protein. Here the sample spans over 50,000 distinct CDR3 sequences, about 3% being singletons. The receptor was isolated from a man aged 40-50 years with multiple sclerosis. The sample taken for sequencing was PBMCs. The V call is TRBV6-1, the J call TRBJ2-1, with 8 bases lining up with TRBD2. CDR3 sequence (DNA): TGTGCCAGCAGGGCCCGGGGGGGGTCCTACAATGAGCAGTTCTTC. Its translation is CASRARGGSYNEQFF.